This is a list of T cell receptor beta chains from one sample in a study of control samples from healthy donors and cancer patients. Here immunoSEQ multiplex PCR was the method, and the copy in TCRdb shows in-frame clones only, minus some. The sample includes roughly 100,000 clones, around 89% seen only once; the top ten take about a fifth. Sequencing input: PBMCs. All receptors derive from a man aged 60 to 75 with lung cancer. Each CDR3 is given with its conserved first and last residue. The order of the fields is D gene, J gene, clone size, V gene, CDR3 protein, CDR3 DNA. D genes are given only for firm matches. Size is stated for part of the rows, as once, few or many counts, or as a class when the clone is expanded.

D: TRBD1; J: TRBJ1-6; size: .; V: TRBV6-6; CDR3: CASKDRGTNNSPLHF; DNA: TGTGCCAGCAAGGACAGGGGAACTAATAATTCACCCCTCCACTTT
D: .; J: TRBJ2-2; size: once; V: TRBV5-1; CDR3: CASSFPGNGELFF; DNA: TGCGCCAGCAGCTTTCCAGGGAACGGGGAGCTGTTTTTT
D: .; J: TRBJ1-4; size: .; V: TRBV30; CDR3: CAWSPRAVAVATNEKLFF; DNA: TGTGCCTGGAGTCCCAGGGCCGTCGCGGTTGCAACTAATGAAAAACTGTTTTTT
D: TRBD2; J: TRBJ2-2; size: .; V: TRBV2; CDR3: CASSLAGAYTGELFF; DNA: TGTGCCAGCAGTTTAGCGGGGGCCTACACCGGGGAGCTGTTTTTT
D: TRBD1; J: TRBJ2-7; size: .; V: TRBV5-4; CDR3: CASSFDRGLGEQYF; DNA: TGTGCCAGCAGCTTTGACAGGGGACTCGGGGAGCAGTACTTC
D: .; J: TRBJ1-6; size: .; V: TRBV20-1; CDR3: CSASRADSPLHF; DNA: TGCAGTGCTAGTCGGGCTGATTCACCCCTCCACTTT
D: .; J: TRBJ2-7; size: .; V: TRBV7-8; CDR3: CASSLATLFGQTYEQYF; DNA: TGTGCCAGCAGCTTAGCTACTTTATTCGGACAGACCTACGAGCAGTACTTC
D: .; J: TRBJ1-1; size: .; V: TRBV6-5; CDR3: CASHRDAAQSTEAFF; DNA: TGTGCCAGCCACCGGGACGCAGCCCAGAGCACTGAAGCTTTCTTT
D: .; J: TRBJ1-1; size: .; V: TRBV5-1; CDR3: CASSFSLPGPRNTEAFF; DNA: TGCGCCAGCAGCTTCTCTTTACCGGGACCGCGGAACACTGAAGCTTTCTTT
D: .; J: TRBJ2-5; size: .; V: TRBV25-1; CDR3: CASSESGRKTETQYF; DNA: TGTGCCAGCAGTGAATCTGGCAGAAAAACGGAGACCCAGTACTTC
D: .; J: TRBJ1-3; size: .; V: TRBV7-2; CDR3: CASSRPDPGNTIYF; DNA: TGTGCCAGCAGCCGCCCGGATCCTGGAAACACCATATATTTT
D: .; J: TRBJ2-2; size: .; V: TRBV6-5; CDR3: CASIKRMNTGELFF; DNA: TGTGCCAGCATCAAGCGAATGAACACCGGGGAGCTGTTTTTT
D: .; J: TRBJ2-6; size: .; V: TRBV7-3; CDR3: CASSRKNPLSSGANVLTF; DNA: TGTGCCAGCAGCCGAAAAAACCCACTCAGCTCTGGGGCCAACGTCCTGACTTTC
D: .; J: TRBJ1-2; size: .; V: TRBV6-5; CDR3: CASTTRQDSAYGYTF; DNA: TGTGCCAGCACTACTAGGCAGGACAGCGCTTATGGCTACACCTTC